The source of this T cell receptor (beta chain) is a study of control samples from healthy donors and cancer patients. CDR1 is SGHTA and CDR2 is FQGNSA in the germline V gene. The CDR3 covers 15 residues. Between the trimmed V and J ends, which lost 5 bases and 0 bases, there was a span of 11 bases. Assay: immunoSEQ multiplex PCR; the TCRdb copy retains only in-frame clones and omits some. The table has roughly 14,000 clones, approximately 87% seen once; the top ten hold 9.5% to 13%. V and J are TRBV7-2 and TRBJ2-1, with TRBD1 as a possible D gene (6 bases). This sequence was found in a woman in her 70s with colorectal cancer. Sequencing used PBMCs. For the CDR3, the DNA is TGTGCCAGCAGCCCGGACAGAGCCTCCTACAATGAGCAGTTCTTC. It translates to CASSPDRASYNEQFF.